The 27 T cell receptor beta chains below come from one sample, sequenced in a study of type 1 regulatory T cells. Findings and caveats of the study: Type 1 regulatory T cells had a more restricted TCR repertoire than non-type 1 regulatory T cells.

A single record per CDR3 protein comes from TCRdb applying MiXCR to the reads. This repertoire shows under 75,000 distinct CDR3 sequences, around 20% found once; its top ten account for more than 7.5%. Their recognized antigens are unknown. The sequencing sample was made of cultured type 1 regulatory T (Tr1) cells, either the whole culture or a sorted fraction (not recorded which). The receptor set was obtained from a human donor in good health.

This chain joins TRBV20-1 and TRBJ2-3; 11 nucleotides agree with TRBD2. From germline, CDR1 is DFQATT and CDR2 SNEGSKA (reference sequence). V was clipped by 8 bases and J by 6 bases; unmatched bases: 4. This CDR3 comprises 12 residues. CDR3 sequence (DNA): TGCAGTTTTACTAGCGGGAGTGATACGCAGTATTTT. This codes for CSFTSGSDTQYF.

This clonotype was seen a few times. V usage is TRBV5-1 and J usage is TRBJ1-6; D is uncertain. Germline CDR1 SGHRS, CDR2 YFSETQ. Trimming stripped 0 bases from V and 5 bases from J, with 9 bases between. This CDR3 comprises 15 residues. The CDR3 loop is CASSLEAGNNSPLHF. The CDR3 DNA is TGCGCCAGCAGCTTGGAAGCCGGGAATAATTCACCCCTCCACTTT.

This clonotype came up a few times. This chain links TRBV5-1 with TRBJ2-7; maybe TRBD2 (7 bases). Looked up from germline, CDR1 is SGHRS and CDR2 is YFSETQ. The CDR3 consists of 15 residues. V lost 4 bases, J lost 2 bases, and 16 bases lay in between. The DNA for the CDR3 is TGCGCCAGCAGCCGCCGGGGGGCGGGAGCCTACGAGCAGTACTTC. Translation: CASSRRGAGAYEQYF.

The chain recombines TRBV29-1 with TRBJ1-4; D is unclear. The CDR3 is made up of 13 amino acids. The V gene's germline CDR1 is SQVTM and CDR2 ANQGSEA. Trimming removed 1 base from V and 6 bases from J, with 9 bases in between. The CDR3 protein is CSVEVLGDEKLFF. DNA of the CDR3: TGCAGCGTTGAAGTACTCGGGGATGAAAAACTGTTTTTT.

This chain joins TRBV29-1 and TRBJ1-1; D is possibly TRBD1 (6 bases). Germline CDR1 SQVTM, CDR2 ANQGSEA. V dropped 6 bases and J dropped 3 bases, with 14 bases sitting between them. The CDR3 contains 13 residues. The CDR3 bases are TGCAGCGTGCCGGGACCAGGGGACACTGAAGCTTTCTTT. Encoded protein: CSVPGPGDTEAFF.

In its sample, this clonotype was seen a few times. Here the CDR3 reads CAWSLTVAGNTIYF. The CDR3 DNA sequence: TGTGCCTGGAGTCTAACTGTAGCCGGAAACACCATATATTTT. The rearrangement uses TRBV30 and TRBJ1-3; D unclear. Trimming stripped 2 bases from V and 4 bases from J, with 12 bases between. CDR3 length: 14 amino acids. The germline CDR1 and CDR2 sequences are GTSNPN and SVGIG (reference sequence).

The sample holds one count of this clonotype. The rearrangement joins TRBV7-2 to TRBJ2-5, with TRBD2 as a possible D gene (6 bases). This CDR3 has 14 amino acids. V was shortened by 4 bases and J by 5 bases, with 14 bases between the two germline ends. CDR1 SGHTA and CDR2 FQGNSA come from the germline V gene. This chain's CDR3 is CASSYNGGSETQYF. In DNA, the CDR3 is TGTGCCAGCAGCTATAACGGGGGTTCGGAGACCCAGTACTTC.

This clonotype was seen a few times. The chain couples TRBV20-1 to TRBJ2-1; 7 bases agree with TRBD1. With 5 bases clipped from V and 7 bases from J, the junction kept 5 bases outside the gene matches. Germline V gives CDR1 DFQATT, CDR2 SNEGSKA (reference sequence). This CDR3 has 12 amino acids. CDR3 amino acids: CSAPPTGNEQFF. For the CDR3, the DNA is TGCAGTGCTCCGCCGACAGGGAATGAGCAGTTCTTC.

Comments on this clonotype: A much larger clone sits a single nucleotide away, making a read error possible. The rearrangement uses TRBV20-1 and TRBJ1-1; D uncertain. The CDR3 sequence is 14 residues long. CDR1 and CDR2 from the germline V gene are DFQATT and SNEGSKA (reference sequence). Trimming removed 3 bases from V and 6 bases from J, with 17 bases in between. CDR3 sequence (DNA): TGCAGTGCTAGTTGGACCAGGACGTTGGCTGAAGCTTTCTTT. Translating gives CSASWTRTLAEAFF.

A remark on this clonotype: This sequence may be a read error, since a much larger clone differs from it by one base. The CDR3 nucleotides are TGTGCCTACGGGACAGGTAATACCAATCAGCCCCAGCATTTT. Encoded protein: CAYGTGNTNQPQHF. This chain joins TRBV30 and TRBJ1-5; 8 positions agree with TRBD1. Germline CDR1 reads GTSNPN; CDR2 reads SVGIG (reference sequence). V was pared by 7 bases and J by 3 bases, with 8 bases of the junction left unmatched. The CDR3 runs to 14 residues.

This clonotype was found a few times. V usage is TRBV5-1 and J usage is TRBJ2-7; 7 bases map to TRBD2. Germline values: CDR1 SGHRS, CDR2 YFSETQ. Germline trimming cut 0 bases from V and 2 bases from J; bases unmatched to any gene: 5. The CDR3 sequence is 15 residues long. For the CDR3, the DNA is TGCGCCAGCAGCTTGGGCGGGAGCGTCGCCTACGAGCAGTACTTC. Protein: CASSLGGSVAYEQYF.

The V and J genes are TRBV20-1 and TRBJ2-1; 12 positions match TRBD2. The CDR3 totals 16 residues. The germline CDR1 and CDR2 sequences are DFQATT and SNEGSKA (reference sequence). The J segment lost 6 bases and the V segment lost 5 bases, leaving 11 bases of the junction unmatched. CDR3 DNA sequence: TGCAGTGCTTCCATCGCCGCGGGACTAGCGGGCAATGAGCAGTTCTTC. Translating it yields CSASIAAGLAGNEQFF.

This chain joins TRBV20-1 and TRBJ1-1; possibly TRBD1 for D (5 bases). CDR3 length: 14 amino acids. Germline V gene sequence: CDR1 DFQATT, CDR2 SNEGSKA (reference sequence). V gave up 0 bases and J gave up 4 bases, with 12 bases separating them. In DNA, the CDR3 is TGCAGTGCTAGAGAGCGGGGGTCGGGCACTGAAGCTTTCTTT. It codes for CSARERGSGTEAFF.

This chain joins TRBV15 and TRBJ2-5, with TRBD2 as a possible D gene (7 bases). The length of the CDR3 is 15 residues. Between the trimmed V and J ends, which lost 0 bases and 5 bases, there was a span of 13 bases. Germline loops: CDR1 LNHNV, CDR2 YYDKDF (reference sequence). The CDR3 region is CATSRDPGGLETQYF. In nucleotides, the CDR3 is TGTGCCACCAGCAGAGATCCGGGGGGCTTGGAGACCCAGTACTTC.

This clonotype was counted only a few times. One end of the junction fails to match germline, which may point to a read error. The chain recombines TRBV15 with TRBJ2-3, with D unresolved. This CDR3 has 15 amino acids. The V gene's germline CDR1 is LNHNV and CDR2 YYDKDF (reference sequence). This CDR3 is CAASRESPQKDTQYF. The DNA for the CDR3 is TGTGCCGCCAGCAGAGAGTCCCCCCAAAAAGATACGCAGTATTTT.

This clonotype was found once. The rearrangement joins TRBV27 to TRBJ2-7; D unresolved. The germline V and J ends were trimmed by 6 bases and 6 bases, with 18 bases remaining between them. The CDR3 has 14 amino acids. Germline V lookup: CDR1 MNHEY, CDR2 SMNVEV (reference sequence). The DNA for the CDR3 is TGTGCCAGCAGGAGAGGCGACGGGTCCCTCGAGCAGTACTTC. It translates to CASRRGDGSLEQYF.

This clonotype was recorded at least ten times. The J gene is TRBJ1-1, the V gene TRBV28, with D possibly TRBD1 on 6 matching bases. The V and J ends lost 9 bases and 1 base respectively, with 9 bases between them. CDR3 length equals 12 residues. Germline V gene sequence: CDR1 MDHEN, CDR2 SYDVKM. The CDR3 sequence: CASLQGNTEAFF. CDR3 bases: TGTGCCAGTTTACAGGGGAACACTGAAGCTTTCTTT.

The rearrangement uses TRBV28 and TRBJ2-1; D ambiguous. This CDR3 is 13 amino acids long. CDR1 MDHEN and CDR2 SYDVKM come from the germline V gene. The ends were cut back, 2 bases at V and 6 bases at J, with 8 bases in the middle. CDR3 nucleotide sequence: TGTGCCAGCAGTTTAAGCGAGAGCAATGAGCAGTTCTTC. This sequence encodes CASSLSESNEQFF.

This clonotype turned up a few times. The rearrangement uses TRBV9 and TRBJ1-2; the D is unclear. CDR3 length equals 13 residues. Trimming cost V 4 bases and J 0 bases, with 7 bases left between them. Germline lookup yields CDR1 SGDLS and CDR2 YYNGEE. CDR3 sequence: CASSPGPNYGYTF. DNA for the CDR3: TGTGCCAGCAGCCCCGGGCCTAACTATGGCTACACCTTC. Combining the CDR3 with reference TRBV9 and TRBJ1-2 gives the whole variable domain DSGVTQTPKHLITATGQRVTLRCSPRSGDLSVYWYQQSLDQGLQFLIQYYNGEERAKGNILERFSAQQFPDLHSELNLSSLELGDSALYFCASSPGPNYGYTFGSGTRLTVV.

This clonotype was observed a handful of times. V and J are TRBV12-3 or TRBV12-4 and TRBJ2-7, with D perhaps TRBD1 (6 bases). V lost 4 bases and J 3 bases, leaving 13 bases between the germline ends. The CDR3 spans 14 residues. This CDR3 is CASSSDRYFYEQYF. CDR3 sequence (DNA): TGTGCCAGCAGTTCCGACAGGTACTTCTACGAGCAGTACTTC.

The CDR3 DNA is TGTGCCAGCAGCCAAGCGAGAGCTTCCTACAATGAGCAGTTCTTC. It specifies CASSQARASYNEQFF. This rearrangement joins TRBV14 to TRBJ2-1; D gene ambiguous. V was cut by 1 base and J by 1 base, with 8 bases left in between. The CDR3 consists of 15 residues. Germline CDR1 reads SGHDN; CDR2 reads FVKESK.

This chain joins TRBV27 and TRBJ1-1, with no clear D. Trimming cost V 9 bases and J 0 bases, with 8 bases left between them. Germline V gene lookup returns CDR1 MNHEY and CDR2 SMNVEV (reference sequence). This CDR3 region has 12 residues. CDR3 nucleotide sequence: TGTGCCAGTGGGATGTTGAACACTGAAGCTTTCTTT. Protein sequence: CASGMLNTEAFF.

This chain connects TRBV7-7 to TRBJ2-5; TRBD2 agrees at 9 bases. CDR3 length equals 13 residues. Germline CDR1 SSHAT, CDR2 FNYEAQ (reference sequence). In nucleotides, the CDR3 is TGTGCTACCGGCCTAGCGGGACTGGAGACCCAGTACTTC. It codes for CATGLAGLETQYF.

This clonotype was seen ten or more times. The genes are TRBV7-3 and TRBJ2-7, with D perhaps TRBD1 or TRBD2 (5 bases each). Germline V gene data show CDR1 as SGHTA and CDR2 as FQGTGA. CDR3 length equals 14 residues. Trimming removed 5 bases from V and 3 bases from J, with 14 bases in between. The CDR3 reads CASSIQPGRYEQYF. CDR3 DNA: TGTGCCAGCAGCATTCAACCGGGGCGCTACGAGCAGTACTTC. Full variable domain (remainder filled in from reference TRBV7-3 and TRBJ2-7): GAGVSQTPSNKVTEKGKYVELRCDPISGHTALYWYRQSLGQGPEFLIYFQGTGAADDSGLPNDRFFAVRPEGSVSTLKIQRTERGDSAVYLCASSIQPGRYEQYFGPGTRLTVT.

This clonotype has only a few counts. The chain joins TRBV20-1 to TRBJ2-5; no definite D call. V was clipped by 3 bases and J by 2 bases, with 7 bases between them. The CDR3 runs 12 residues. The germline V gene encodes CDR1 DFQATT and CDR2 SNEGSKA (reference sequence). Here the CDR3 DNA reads TGCAGTGCTAGGACTCCTCAAGAGACCCAGTACTTC. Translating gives CSARTPQETQYF.

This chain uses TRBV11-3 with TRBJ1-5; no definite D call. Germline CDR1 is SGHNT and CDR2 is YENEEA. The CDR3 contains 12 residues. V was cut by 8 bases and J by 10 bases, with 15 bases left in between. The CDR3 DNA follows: TGTGCCAGCGGCCCCTCACGACAACCCCAGCATTTT. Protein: CASGPSRQPQHF. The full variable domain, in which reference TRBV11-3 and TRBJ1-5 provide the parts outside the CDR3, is EAGVVQSPRYKIIEKKQPVAFWCNPISGHNTLYWYLQNLGQGPELLIRYENEEAVDDSQLPKDRFSAERLKGVDSTLKIQPAELGDSAVYLCASGPSRQPQHFGDGTRLSIL.

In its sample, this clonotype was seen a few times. The CDR3: CASGSRDMRNQPQHF. CDR3 bases: TGTGCCAGCGGGTCCCGGGACATGCGGAATCAGCCCCAGCATTTT. The genes are TRBV5-6 and TRBJ1-5; D is possibly TRBD1 (6 bases). The CDR3 contains 15 residues. In germline, CDR1 is SGHDT, CDR2 YYEEEE. V lost 7 bases and J lost 4, with 18 bases in between.